This paragraph covers one T cell receptor beta chain sequence. The sample is drawn from a study of blood T cell repertoires in COVID-19. The wider study: Whether acute or convalescent, the COVID-19 samples came from the United States, Italy and Spain. Sources were T cells, B-cell-depleted T cells, or PBMCs; the material itself was cDNA or gDNA.

Trimming shortened V by 5 bases and J by 0 bases, and 14 bases separated the two germline ends. Germline V gives CDR1 LNHDA, CDR2 SQIVND (reference sequence). The CDR3 contains 16 residues. As originally analysed: Estimates of nucleated cell counts were drawn from the amplification of reference gene primers. Profiled with immunoSEQ multiplex PCR; TCRdb holds only in-frame clones, not every one. The DNA was the basis for D and trimming; V, J and clone size are from that table. The sample holds fewer than 200,000 clones, around 86% seen once. The genes are TRBV19 and TRBJ1-3; a weak D match, TRBD1 (5 bases). This clonotype was sampled from a man aged 45-65 years with active or convalescent COVID-19. The sequencing sample was made of peripheral blood. The CDR3 is CASSPPTAYSGNTIYF. The CDR3 bases are TGTGCCAGTAGTCCGCCGACAGCTTACTCTGGAAACACCATATATTTT.